One and the same sample provided the 3 T cell receptor beta chains below, sequenced in a study of Ad26.COV2.S vaccination and SARS-CoV-2 variants (dated by TCRdb to the early 2020s). Taken with the paper, the label for treatment or condition translates to: around 19 received Ad26.COV2.S at low or high dose, single or two shots; 5 received placebo; per-sample allocation not given. For vaccine and placebo recipients, repertoires were sequenced using samples collected on day 63 after the first injection. Libraries were constructed by the immunoSEQ multiplex PCR assay. The table was pulled from immuneACCESS by TCRdb, which kept in-frame rearrangements only. Such tables lose some clones; where checked, under half of the loss comes from unresolved V genes, and the rest has no known cause. Within this sample are 500,000 or so clones, with about 88% of them counted one time only. The ten largest clones add up to approximately 2.5% of the sample.

The material sequenced was peripheral blood, taken in a trial of Ad26.COV2.S vaccine versus placebo. The receptors were gathered from a person aged 18-60 years who received the Ad26.COV2.S COVID-19 vaccine or a placebo.

The chain employs TRBV5-5 and TRBJ1-2; D is unresolved. CDR1 is SGHKS and CDR2 is YYEKEE in the germline V gene (reference sequence). This CDR3 comprises 14 residues. Trimming shortened V by 6 bases and J by 1 base, and 13 bases separated the two germline ends. DNA of the CDR3: TGTGCCAGCACCCTGACGGGGTTTAACTATGGCTACACCTTC. Protein sequence: CASTLTGFNYGYTF.

The chain joins TRBV10-3 to TRBJ1-2; D remains unclear. The germline V gene has CDR1 ENHRY and CDR2 SYGVKD. The CDR3 consists of 13 residues. Trimming left V 3 bases short and J 5 bases short, with 10 bases between. CDR3: CAISEAQDYGYTF. The CDR3, as DNA: TGTGCCATCAGTGAAGCACAAGATTATGGCTACACCTTC.

The chain combines TRBV30 with TRBJ2-7; no firm D call. Germline V lookup: CDR1 GTSNPN, CDR2 SVGIG (reference sequence). The V gene lost 0 bases and the J gene lost 2 bases, with 11 bases spanning the gap. The CDR3 sequence is 14 residues long. In DNA form, the CDR3 reads TGTGCCTGGAGTGTTTCCCAGAGGACCTACGAGCAGTACGTC. This codes for CAWSVSQRTYEQYV.